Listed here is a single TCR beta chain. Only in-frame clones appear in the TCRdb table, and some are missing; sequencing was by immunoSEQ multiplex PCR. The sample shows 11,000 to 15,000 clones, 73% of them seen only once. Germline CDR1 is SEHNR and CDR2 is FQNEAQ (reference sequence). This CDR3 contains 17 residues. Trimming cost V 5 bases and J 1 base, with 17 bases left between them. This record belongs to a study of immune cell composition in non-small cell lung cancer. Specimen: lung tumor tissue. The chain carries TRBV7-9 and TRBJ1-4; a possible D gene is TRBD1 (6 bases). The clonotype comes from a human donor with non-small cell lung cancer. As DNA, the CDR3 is TGTGCCAGCAGCCTTTCACAGGGATTAGGAACTAATGAAAAACTGTTTTTT. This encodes CASSLSQGLGTNEKLFF. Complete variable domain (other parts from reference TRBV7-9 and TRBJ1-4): DTGVSQNPRHKITKRGQNVTFRCDPISEHNRLYWYRQTLGQGPEFLTYFQNEAQLEKSRLLSDRFSAERPKGSFSTLEIQRTEQGDSAMYLCASSLSQGLGTNEKLFFGSGTQLSVL.